The present T cell receptor beta chain was sequenced within a study of T cell responses to AZD1222 COVID-19 vaccine. Sequencing used immunoSEQ multiplex PCR; TCRdb keeps in-frame clones, though not all of them. The sample includes 78,000 or so clones, 60% to 85% of them seen just once. V dropped 1 base and J dropped 7 bases, with 10 bases sitting between them. Germline V lookup: CDR1 MNHNS, CDR2 SASEGT. The length of the CDR3 is 13 residues. J is TRBJ1-2 and V is TRBV6-1, with D uncertain. This TCR derives from an adult who received the AZD1222 COVID-19 vaccine. The source was peripheral blood, collected 28 days after the second AZD1222 dose. The CDR3 region has the DNA TGTGCCAGCAGTGAAGGGTGGGGTGGTGGCTACACCTTC. Protein product: CASSEGWGGGYTF.